This is a list of T cell receptor beta chains from one sample in a study of response to subunit inactivated influenza vaccine. TCRdb re-analysed the RT-PCR reads in MiXCR, keeping a single row per CDR3 protein. The table has hundreds of thousands of distinct CDR3 sequences, 15% to 18% seen once. Sequencing used PBMCs from blood, obtained roughly 13 days after vaccination. These receptors all come from a man over 45 who received an inactivated influenza vaccine. The CDR3 runs from the conserved cysteine through the conserved F or W. D genes are given only for firm matches. A row's size may be missing; if present it is once, few, many or a size class.

d_gene	abundance	v_gene	j_gene	CDR3nt	CDR3aa
TRBD2	NA	TRBV28	TRBJ2-7	TGTGCCAGCAGTTTAGGACTAACGGGAGCGGGGGAGCAGTACTTC	CASSLGLTGAGEQYF
NA	NA	TRBV7-2	TRBJ2-3	TGTGCCAGCAGCTTCCGGGACTCTACAATCTATTTT	CASSFRDSTIYF
TRBD1	NA	TRBV7-9	TRBJ2-5	TGTGCCAGCAGCTTTTACGGGACAGCGTCCCAAGAGACCCAGTACTTC	CASSFYGTASQETQYF
TRBD2	many	TRBV18	TRBJ2-3	TGTGCCAGCAGCCCTGGGACTAGGACAGATACGCAGTATTTT	CASSPGTRTDTQYF
TRBD1	NA	TRBV25-1	TRBJ2-3	TGTGCCAGTCGACAGGGTTGGGCAGATACGCAGTATTTT	CASRQGWADTQYF
TRBD1	NA	TRBV5-1	TRBJ1-2	TGCGCCAGCAGCTCCCCATATTCCGGACAGGCGTGGGGCGGCTACACCTTC	CASSSPYSGQAWGGYTF
NA	NA	TRBV6-2/TRBV6-3	TRBJ1-5	TGTGCCAGCAGTTACTCGCAGGTTAGCAATCAGCCCCAGCATTTT	CASSYSQVSNQPQHF
NA	few	TRBV10-3	TRBJ2-3	TGTGCCAGCCGAAACCGGGACGGACGCACAGATACGCAGTATTTT	CASRNRDGRTDTQYF
NA	NA	TRBV4-3	TRBJ2-1	TGCGCCAGCAGCCAAGATTTGGAGAGCTCCTACAATGAGCAGTTCTTC	CASSQDLESSYNEQFF
NA	NA	TRBV5-1	TRBJ2-3	TGCGCCAGCGGACCGGGACTTGACACAGATACGCAGTATTTT	CASGPGLDTDTQYF
NA	few	TRBV5-1	TRBJ1-3	TGCGCCAGCAGCACGGACGGCCGCTCTGGAAACACCATATATTTT	CASSTDGRSGNTIYF
NA	NA	TRBV2	TRBJ1-5	TGTGCCAGCAGTGGGTTACTCCTGGGCAATCAGCCCCAGCATTTT	CASSGLLLGNQPQHF
NA	NA	TRBV11-2	TRBJ2-1	TGTGCCAGCAGCCAATTCGGGGATGAGCAGTTCTTC	CASSQFGDEQFF
TRBD2	NA	TRBV5-1	TRBJ2-2	TGCGCCAGCAGCTTACGGGAGGGCCCCGGGGAGCTGTTTTTT	CASSLREGPGELFF
TRBD1	few	TRBV5-1	TRBJ2-7	TGCGCCAGCAGCTTGAAGGGGAATACCGGGACAGGGTTCTACGAGCAGTACTTC	CASSLKGNTGTGFYEQYF
TRBD2	few	TRBV6-1	TRBJ2-3	TGTGCCAGCAGTCGGGACTACTACAGAGATACGCAGTATTTT	CASSRDYYRDTQYF
NA	once	TRBV7-2	TRBJ2-5	TGTGCCAGCAGCTTAATGTGGGAGACCCAGTACTTC	CASSLMWETQYF
NA	few	TRBV27	TRBJ1-3	TGTGCCAGCAGTTTATCCTGGGGGCCCCGGCCCACCATATATTTT	CASSLSWGPRPTIYF
TRBD2	NA	TRBV27	TRBJ2-7	TGTGCCAGCAGTCACCTCAAACCACTTAGCGGGCCCTCCTACGAGCAGTACTTC	CASSHLKPLSGPSYEQYF
NA	few	TRBV12-3/TRBV12-4	TRBJ1-6	TGTGCCAGCAGAATATCTCAGCCGGGACCCCTCCACTTT	CASRISQPGPLHF
NA	few	TRBV3-1	TRBJ2-7	TGTGCCAGCAGCTTCCGTCCAGGTACTCCGGCCATCTACGAGCAGTACTTC	CASSFRPGTPAIYEQYF
NA	few	TRBV13	TRBJ2-3	TGTGCCAGCAGCTTAGCCATGGGCCCAGATACGCAGTATTTT	CASSLAMGPDTQYF
TRBD1	few	TRBV27	TRBJ2-1	TGTGCCAGCGGACCCTTACAGGGGACCTCCTACAATGAGCAGTTCTTC	CASGPLQGTSYNEQFF
NA	NA	TRBV18	TRBJ2-3	TGTGCCAGCTCACCACCTGCGGGCACAGATACGCAGTATTTT	CASSPPAGTDTQYF
NA	NA	TRBV6-2/TRBV6-3	TRBJ2-4	TGTGCCAGCAGTTACTCGTTGCGACAGAATCTAGCCAAAAACATTCAGTACTTC	CASSYSLRQNLAKNIQYF
TRBD2	NA	TRBV10-3	TRBJ2-1	TGTGCCATCGGATCCGGGACTAGCGGGACCCGCTATGAGCAGTTCTTC	CAIGSGTSGTRYEQFF
NA	NA	TRBV6-2/TRBV6-3	TRBJ2-7	TGTGCCAGCAGTTATGATCCGGGTTACTACGAGCAGTACTTC	CASSYDPGYYEQYF
NA	NA	TRBV12-3/TRBV12-4	TRBJ2-7	TGTGCCAGCAGTGAACACCGGGACTCGTACTACGAGCAGTACTTC	CASSEHRDSYYEQYF
TRBD2	many	TRBV7-9	TRBJ2-5	TGTGCCAGCAGCTCCTCGCTAGCGGGGGGGGAGACCCAGTACTTC	CASSSSLAGGETQYF
NA	few	TRBV20-1	TRBJ1-4	TGCAGTGGCGTATGGGTTGATGGTGAAAAACTGTTTTTT	CSGVWVDGEKLFF
NA	few	TRBV30	TRBJ1-2	TGTGCCTGGAGCTACATTAGCCAGGGGAACTATGGCTACACCTTC	CAWSYISQGNYGYTF
NA	many	TRBV7-2	TRBJ2-5	TGTGCCAGCAGCTTTAGGGTAGCCGAGACCCAGTACTTC	CASSFRVAETQYF
NA	few	TRBV7-9	TRBJ1-2	TGTGCCAGCAGCCCTGGGGCAGGAAACTATGGCTACACCTTC	CASSPGAGNYGYTF
NA	NA	TRBV7-9	TRBJ2-3	TGTGCCAGCAGCATCTTCAGGCTATCTCCACATGCCCGGATTAAGTATTTT	CASSIFRLSPHARIKYF
TRBD1	NA	TRBV11-2	TRBJ2-3	TGTGCCAGCAGATTGACAGGGATACCAGATACGCAGTATTTT	CASRLTGIPDTQYF
NA	few	TRBV4-3	TRBJ1-5	TGCGCCAGCAGCCAAGCCCTCAGCGGTAGTCAGCCCCAGCATTTT	CASSQALSGSQPQHF
NA	NA	TRBV4-1	TRBJ2-3	TGCGCCAGCAGCCAATCTCGGGACACAGATACGCAGTATTTT	CASSQSRDTDTQYF
NA	NA	TRBV18	TRBJ2-3	TGTGCCAGCTCACCGATGGGGCACAACACAGATACGCAGTATTTT	CASSPMGHNTDTQYF
NA	few	TRBV6-5	TRBJ2-5	TGTGCCAGCAGTTACTCGCCAGCGTACCAAGAGACCCAGTACTTC	CASSYSPAYQETQYF
TRBD1	NA	TRBV10-3	TRBJ2-1	TGTGCCACCCTGACAGGGGGTGAACACAATGAGCAGTTCTTC	CATLTGGEHNEQFF
NA	NA	TRBV9	TRBJ1-3	TGTGCCAGCAGCGTAGCCCCCGTGGAGTCTTCTGGAAACACCATATATTTT	CASSVAPVESSGNTIYF
NA	NA	TRBV10-3	TRBJ1-1	TGTGCCATCAGTGGACAGCGAAACACTGAAGCTTTCTTT	CAISGQRNTEAFF
NA	NA	TRBV5-1	TRBJ2-7	TGCGCCAGCAGCTTGGATGGGACGAGAGCCTACGAGCAGTACTTC	CASSLDGTRAYEQYF
TRBD1	NA	TRBV5-1	TRBJ1-1	TGCGCCAGCAGCTCCCGGGACAGCAATTTGAACACTGAAGCTTTCTTT	CASSSRDSNLNTEAFF
TRBD2	few	TRBV5-1	TRBJ2-1	TGCGCCAGCAGGCGGGAGAGCTCCTACAATGAGCAGTTCTTC	CASRRESSYNEQFF
NA	NA	TRBV28	TRBJ2-1	TGTGCCAGCAGTTTCAATCCAGGGTTTGCCTACAATGAGCAGTTCTTC	CASSFNPGFAYNEQFF
TRBD2	many	TRBV4-2	TRBJ2-1	TGTGCCAGCAGCACCGGGAGGAGCTCCTACAATGAGCAGTTCTTC	CASSTGRSSYNEQFF
NA	few	TRBV3-1	TRBJ2-3	TGTGCCAGCAGCCAAGATCAAGGGGGGCGCGCGCAGTATTTT	CASSQDQGGRAQYF